Below are 30 T cell receptor beta chains sequenced from a single sample in a study of cytomegalovirus exposure and HLA in healthy donors. Use of 60 Vbeta and 13 Jbeta primers characterized the PCR. The protocol was immunoSEQ multiplex PCR, while the TCRdb copy is restricted to in-frame clones and leaves out a portion. The data hold under 150,000 clones, with over 8% observed a single time. What was sequenced was PBMCs. These receptors all stem from a male donor in good health and CMV-seronegative.

This clone was counted only a few times. This chain uses TRBV13 with TRBJ2-7; 7 positions agree with TRBD1. This CDR3 is built from 14 residues. Per the germline V gene, CDR1 is PRHDT and CDR2 is FYEKMQ (reference sequence). V gave up 3 bases and J gave up 2 bases; unmatched junction bases: 4. CDR3 nucleotides: TGTGCCAGCAGCTTCAGGGGGTCGGCCTACGAGCAGTACTTC. Translation: CASSFRGSAYEQYF.

The chain joins TRBV6-6 to TRBJ2-7; 8 bases align to TRBD2. Losses at the gene ends were 0 bases for V and 2 bases for J; bases not matched to a gene: 3. The CDR3 is 15 amino acids. CDR1 is MNHNY and CDR2 is SVGAGI in the germline V gene (reference sequence). As DNA, the CDR3 is TGTGCCAGCAGTTACTCTCCCGGGAGGGCCTACGAGCAGTACTTC. It codes for CASSYSPGRAYEQYF.

V is TRBV6-6 and J is TRBJ1-4, with 7 nucleotides matching TRBD1. This CDR3 is 15 amino acids long. Trimming cost V 4 bases and J 8 bases; bases outside gene matches: 10. Per the germline V gene, CDR1 is MNHNY and CDR2 is SVGAGI (reference sequence). CDR3 amino acids: CASSFSLGGGEKLFF. For the CDR3, the DNA is TGTGCCAGCAGTTTCTCCCTAGGGGGCGGCGAAAAACTGTTTTTT.

This clone was detected only a few times. The rearrangement uses TRBV5-6 and TRBJ2-7; tentative D call: TRBD1 (6 bases). The V gene lost 2 bases and the J gene lost 11 bases, with 14 bases spanning the gap. There are 12 residues in the CDR3. Germline CDR1 is SGHDT and CDR2 is YYEEEE. The CDR3 region has the DNA TGTGCCAGCAGCTTAAGCCCGGACAGAGAGTACTTC. Amino acids: CASSLSPDREYF.

The V and J genes are TRBV19 and TRBJ2-7; 11 bases are a match to TRBD1. With V trimmed by 5 bases and J by 6 bases, 12 bases remained unmatched. The germline CDR1 and CDR2 sequences are LNHDA and SQIVND (reference sequence). This CDR3 comprises 16 residues. The CDR3 bases are TGTGCCAGTAGTTATCTAGGACAGGGGGCGCGGGGCGAGCAGTACTTC. Its translation: CASSYLGQGARGEQYF.

This clone was counted between two and nine times. V usage is TRBV9 and J usage is TRBJ2-1; 8 bases match TRBD2. V gave up 0 bases and J gave up 7 bases; unmatched junction bases: 6. The germline CDR1 and CDR2 sequences are SGDLS and YYNGEE. This CDR3 is 15 amino acids long. Here the CDR3 DNA reads TGTGCCAGCAGCGTAGACGGGACTAGAGAGAATGAGCAGTTCTTC. Its protein product is CASSVDGTRENEQFF.

The CDR3 here is CASSQDQGALEGYTF. In DNA form, the CDR3 reads TGTGCCAGCAGCCAAGACCAGGGGGCGCTTGAGGGCTACACCTTC. V gene TRBV14 combines with J gene TRBJ1-2, with 8 bases lining up with TRBD1. J was trimmed by 8 bases and V by 0 bases; bases with no gene match: 8. Per germline, CDR1 SGHDN and CDR2 FVKESK. The CDR3 has 15 residues. The complete variable domain, with remaining parts taken from reference TRBV14 and TRBJ1-2, reads EAGVTQFPSHSVIEKGQTVTLRCDPISGHDNLYWYRRVMGKEIKFLLHFVKESKQDESGMPNNRFLAERTGGTYSTLKVQPAELEDSGVYFCASSQDQGALEGYTFGSGTRLTVV.

There are a few counts of this clone. This chain connects TRBV19 to TRBJ2-1, with TRBD2 identical over 7 bases. The CDR3 sequence is 14 residues long. The V segment lost 5 bases and the J segment 7 bases; nucleotides outside the gene matches: 8. Germline CDR1 reads LNHDA; CDR2 reads SQIVND (reference sequence). Written as DNA, the CDR3 is TGTGCCAGTAGTTTCCGGACTAGGCAAAATGAGCAGTTCTTC. It specifies CASSFRTRQNEQFF.

The CDR3 DNA reads as TGTGCCAGCAGCCCCAGGGGAAGGGGAATGAACACTGAAGCTTTCTTT. Translated, it gives CASSPRGRGMNTEAFF. The rearrangement links TRBV7-2 to TRBJ1-1; a weak D match, TRBD1 (6 bases). The CDR3 is 16 amino acids. Germline loops: CDR1 SGHTA, CDR2 FQGNSA. V was pared by 5 bases and J by 0 bases, with 16 bases between.

V is TRBV7-2 and J is TRBJ1-6, with 8 bases aligning to TRBD1. From germline, CDR1 is SGHTA and CDR2 FQGNSA. There are 15 residues in the CDR3. J lost 7 bases, V lost 8 bases, and 10 bases had no gene match. Here the CDR3 reads CASGPRTGLNSPLHF. CDR3 nucleotide sequence: TGTGCCAGCGGACCCCGGACAGGGCTAAATTCACCCCTCCACTTT.

The CDR3 is CASSSPTLTGGREQPQHF. The CDR3 DNA reads TGCGCCAGCAGCTCCCCAACCTTGACAGGGGGCAGAGAGCAGCCCCAGCATTTT. The rearrangement joins TRBV5-1 to TRBJ1-5, with 10 nucleotides matching TRBD1. The CDR3 loop spans 18 amino acids. J gave up 7 bases and V 3 bases, and 16 bases lay outside the gene matches. Germline V gene sequence: CDR1 SGHRS, CDR2 YFSETQ. Based on the CDR3 plus reference TRBV5-1 and TRBJ1-5, the full variable domain is KAGVTQTPRYLIKTRGQQVTLSCSPISGHRSVSWYQQTPGQGLQFLFEYFSETQRNKGNFPGRFSGRQFSNSRSEMNVSTLELGDSALYLCASSSPTLTGGREQPQHFGDGTRLSIL.

The V and J genes are TRBV11-2 and TRBJ2-7, with 7 bases that match TRBD1. The CDR3 runs 14 residues. The germline V gene encodes CDR1 SGHAT and CDR2 FQNNGV. V shed 5 bases and J 4 bases; nucleotides not matched to a gene: 8. CDR3 residues: CASSHAGTAYEQYF. The CDR3 bases are TGTGCCAGCAGCCACGCCGGGACAGCATACGAGCAGTACTTC.

In its sample, this clone was seen a few times. V gene TRBV9 combines with J gene TRBJ1-1; D gene unclear. This CDR3 comprises 15 residues. Germline lookup yields CDR1 SGDLS and CDR2 YYNGEE. Between the trimmed V and J ends, which lost 0 bases and 0 bases, there was a span of 9 bases. Written as DNA, the CDR3 is TGTGCCAGCAGCGTAGAAGCTGTCGTGAACACTGAAGCTTTCTTT. Protein: CASSVEAVVNTEAFF.

This clone was detected a few times. This chain uses TRBV25-1 with TRBJ2-7; TRBD2 agrees at 11 bases. J was trimmed by 4 bases and V by 5 bases; bases with no gene match: 10. From germline, CDR1 is MGHDK and CDR2 SYGVNS. The CDR3 loop spans 16 amino acids. CDR3 amino acids: CASSPPSSGRSYEQYF. The CDR3 DNA sequence: TGTGCCAGCAGTCCTCCTTCTAGCGGGAGGTCGTACGAGCAGTACTTC.

V is TRBV28 and J is TRBJ2-7, with 12 bases matching TRBD2. The trim removed 5 bases at V and 5 bases at J, leaving 7 bases unmatched. Germline V gene lookup returns CDR1 MDHEN and CDR2 SYDVKM. CDR3 length equals 15 residues. CDR3 nucleotides: TGTGCCAGCAGTCCGTGGACTAGCGGGGAAGACGAGCAGTACTTC. Amino acids: CASSPWTSGEDEQYF. The full variable domain, in which reference TRBV28 and TRBJ2-7 provide the parts outside the CDR3, is DVKVTQSSRYLVKRTGEKVFLECVQDMDHENMFWYRQDPGLGLRLIYFSYDVKMKEKGDIPEGYSVSREKKERFSLILESASTNQTSMYLCASSPWTSGEDEQYFGPGTRLTVT.

This clone turned up a few times. This rearrangement joins TRBV9 to TRBJ2-7; 7 nucleotides match TRBD2. The CDR3 spans 13 residues. V shed 1 base and J 3 bases; nucleotides not matched to a gene: 1. Germline CDR1 reads SGDLS; CDR2 reads YYNGEE. The CDR3 region is CASSVTGGYEQYF. Written as DNA, the CDR3 is TGTGCCAGCAGCGTAACGGGGGGCTACGAGCAGTACTTC.

This chain uses TRBV27 with TRBJ2-1; 7 bases fit TRBD1. The CDR3 consists of 12 residues. Germline CDR1 MNHEY, CDR2 SMNVEV (reference sequence). V shed 4 bases, J shed 10 bases, and the junction held 4 bases outside the gene matches. CDR3 protein: CASSYRGGEQFF. The CDR3 bases are TGTGCCAGCAGTTATCGAGGGGGCGAGCAGTTCTTC.

The chain combines TRBV5-1 with TRBJ1-1; D is possibly TRBD1 (6 bases). This CDR3 has 14 residues. Looked up from germline, CDR1 is SGHRS and CDR2 is YFSETQ. Trimming cost V 4 bases and J 2 bases, with 12 bases left between them. The CDR3 reads CASSPRTANTEAFF. The DNA for the CDR3 is TGCGCCAGCAGCCCCCGGACAGCAAACACTGAAGCTTTCTTT.

This clone was recorded a few times. The V call is TRBV9, the J call TRBJ1-2; no clear D gene. Germline V gives CDR1 SGDLS, CDR2 YYNGEE. This CDR3 has 15 amino acids. The germline V and J ends were trimmed by 0 bases and 2 bases, with 11 bases remaining between them. The CDR3: CASSVGRRLNYGYTF. The CDR3 DNA sequence: TGTGCCAGCAGCGTAGGCCGGAGACTAAACTATGGCTACACCTTC.

This clone was seen a handful of times. The CDR3, as DNA: TGCGCCAGCAGCTTGGAGTTGGACAGCTCGCCTTATGGCTACACCTTC. This codes for CASSLELDSSPYGYTF. V and J are TRBV5-1 and TRBJ1-2, with D perhaps TRBD1 (6 bases). Deletions cut 0 bases from V and 5 bases from J, with 17 bases between. The CDR3 spans 16 residues. Germline CDR1 and CDR2: SGHRS and YFSETQ.

This clone was observed a handful of times. This sequence joins TRBV28 and TRBJ2-3, with TRBD2 matching over 9 bases. The CDR3 contains 16 residues. Germline-derived CDR1 and CDR2 are MDHEN and SYDVKM. The V gene end was trimmed by 5 bases and the J gene end by 4 bases; junction bases not matched to a gene: 10. CDR3 protein: CASSGMRGGAADTQYF. The CDR3 DNA follows: TGTGCCAGCAGTGGGATGCGCGGGGGGGCTGCAGATACGCAGTATTTT.

This clone was seen a handful of times. This rearrangement joins TRBV9 to TRBJ2-6; D is perhaps TRBD2 (5 bases). Germline CDR1 reads SGDLS; CDR2 reads YYNGEE. The CDR3 covers 14 residues. V was trimmed by 5 bases and J by 0 bases, leaving 6 bases between them. The CDR3: CASRGSSGANVLTF. DNA for the CDR3: TGTGCCAGCAGAGGGAGCTCTGGGGCCAACGTCCTGACTTTC.

This clone was recorded a few times. This chain joins TRBV9 and TRBJ2-1; no definite D call. This CDR3 has 15 amino acids. The V gene's germline CDR1 is SGDLS and CDR2 YYNGEE. Trimming shortened V by 0 bases and J by 0 bases, and 7 bases separated the two germline ends. CDR3 DNA: TGTGCCAGCAGCGTAGACTCGAGCTCCTACAATGAGCAGTTCTTC. This encodes CASSVDSSSYNEQFF.

The chain is built from TRBV11-2 and TRBJ2-7, with D perhaps matching TRBD1 (6 bases). Germline-derived CDR1 and CDR2 are SGHAT and FQNNGV. The CDR3 consists of 16 residues. V gave up 2 bases and J gave up 4 bases, with 18 bases separating them. The CDR3 is CASSLNRDTASYEQYF. The CDR3 DNA is TGTGCCAGCAGCTTAAATCGGGACACAGCATCGTACGAGCAGTACTTC.

The CDR3 sequence is CASSLPPNRGIWETQYF. CDR3 sequence (DNA): TGTGCCAGCAGCTTACCTCCTAACAGGGGAATTTGGGAGACCCAGTACTTC. The J gene is TRBJ2-5, the V gene TRBV7-9; 7 bases fit TRBD1. The CDR3 extends over 17 amino acids. The germline V gene has CDR1 SEHNR and CDR2 FQNEAQ (reference sequence). V lost 2 bases, J lost 5 bases, and 14 bases stayed unmatched.

The chain carries TRBV6-6 and TRBJ2-7; 7 bases match TRBD2. The V and J ends lost 6 bases and 3 bases, in that order; junction bases with no gene match: 8. Germline CDR1 and CDR2: MNHNY and SVGAGI (reference sequence). The CDR3 length is 14 residues. In DNA, the CDR3 is TGTGCCAGCAGGACCACTAGCGCACACTACGAGCAGTACTTC. Translation: CASRTTSAHYEQYF.

The genes are TRBV11-2 and TRBJ1-2; 7 bases are shared with TRBD1. CDR1 is SGHAT and CDR2 is FQNNGV in the germline V gene. V shed 6 bases and J 8 bases; nucleotides not matched to a gene: 9. The CDR3 runs to 13 residues. In DNA, the CDR3 is TGTGCCAGCAGTGACAGGGAAATCGGAGGCTACACCTTC. Its protein product is CASSDREIGGYTF.

This clone has only a few counts. The V gene is TRBV6-5, the J gene TRBJ2-7; 15 bases agree with TRBD2. Per the germline V gene, CDR1 is MNHEY and CDR2 is SVGAGI. The CDR3 spans 15 residues. Trimming at V came to 2 bases and at J to 4 bases, leaving 0 bases not matched to a gene. The CDR3: CASSYGLAGGYEQYF. The CDR3 region has the DNA TGTGCCAGCAGTTACGGACTAGCGGGAGGGTACGAGCAGTACTTC.

This clone was recorded many times. The chain couples TRBV4-3 to TRBJ1-5, with no clear D. CDR1 is LGHNA and CDR2 is YSLEER in the germline V gene. Deletions cut 0 bases from V and 7 bases from J, with 10 bases between. The CDR3 is 14 residues long. CDR3 residues: CASSQDLSPQPQHF. CDR3 bases: TGCGCCAGCAGCCAAGATTTAAGCCCCCAGCCCCAGCATTTT.

Turning to this clone: Other DNA sequences in this specimen translate into the identical CDR3. V usage is TRBV7-2 and J usage is TRBJ1-5; unclear D gene. There are 15 residues in the CDR3. Germline V gene lookup returns CDR1 SGHTA and CDR2 FQGNSA. V dropped 1 base and J dropped 7 bases, with 14 bases sitting between them. The CDR3 DNA reads TGTGCCAGCAGCTTAGGTGTCCGGGAGGGCCAGCCCCAGCATTTT. Encoded protein: CASSLGVREGQPQHF. The full variable domain, with the rest looked up from reference TRBV7-2 and TRBJ1-5, is GAGVSQSPSNKVTEKGKDVELRCDPISGHTALYWYRQSLGQGLEFLIYFQGNSAPDKSGLPSDRFSAERTGGSVSTLTIQRTQQEDSAVYLCASSLGVREGQPQHFGDGTRLSIL.